Below, 13 T cell receptor beta chains from the same sample are listed, as sequenced in a study of spatial heterogeneity in lung cancer (dated by TCRdb to 2018 to 2020). The library was built by means of 5' RACE. Sequencing was performed on a NextSeq 500. TCRdb's own reprocessing of the public reads used fastp at Q25 and MiXCR and kept productive beta chains. CDR3 protein sequences are deduplicated, and each keeps its most common genes and DNA. The sample table shows under 20,000 distinct CDR3 sequences, and roughly a fifth are seen once. More than 12% of the sample comes from the top ten. Sample time point, as interpreted from the label and publication: sample taken at primary tumor resection. Without any cell sorting, TCR sequencing was performed on whole RNA extracted either from tumor and nontumor lung tissue or from cryopreserved PBMC samples. This specimen consisted of PBMCs, obtained at surgery. The receptors originated from a male donor with early-stage non-small cell lung cancer.

J is TRBJ2-5 and V is TRBV12-3 or TRBV12-4; 7 bases match TRBD1. J lost 3 bases, V lost 5 bases, and 6 bases had no gene match. The CDR3 length is 14 residues. The DNA of the CDR3 is TGTGCCAGCAGTCCCCGGACAGGAGAAGAGACCCAGTACTTC. Encoded protein: CASSPRTGEETQYF.

This clonotype was seen more than once but under ten times. The CDR3 spells CASSRTGAGNTIYF. In DNA form, the CDR3 reads TGTGCCAGCAGTAGGACAGGGGCCGGAAACACCATATATTTT. The chain has TRBV12-3 or TRBV12-4 and TRBJ1-3; TRBD1 matches at 9 bases. The CDR3 spans 14 residues. The V segment lost 5 bases and the J segment 4 bases; nucleotides outside the gene matches: 3.

The table lists this clonotype with a few counts. V and J are TRBV6-5 and TRBJ2-1; TRBD2 might be the D (5 bases). CDR1 MNHEY and CDR2 SVGAGI come from the germline V gene. There are 15 residues in the CDR3. V was cut by 5 bases and J by 0 bases, with 11 bases left in between. The CDR3 DNA reads as TGTGCCAGCAGTCTGGCTAGCCCCTCCTACAATGAGCAGTTCTTC. Protein product: CASSLASPSYNEQFF.

This sequence joins TRBV5-8 and TRBJ1-2; 9 bases are a match to TRBD1. The CDR3 consists of 21 residues. Trimming removed 3 bases from V and 2 bases from J; junction bases left unmatched: 23. The germline V gene has CDR1 SGHTS and CDR2 YDEGEE. DNA of the CDR3: TGTGCCAGCAGCTCGAGGGGGACAGGGATTTTATCTCTACCTGGGAACTATGGCTACACCTTC. Its protein is CASSSRGTGILSLPGNYGYTF.

Remarks on this clonotype: A much larger clone differs from this one at a single base, so this may be a read error. The V call is TRBV6-2 or TRBV6-3, the J call TRBJ2-7, with 7 bases that match TRBD1. Germline V gene data show CDR1 as MNHEY and CDR2 as SVGEGT. The CDR3 contains 14 residues. As DNA, the CDR3 is TGTGCCAGCAGCATGGGACAGAGTATCTACAAGCAGTACTTC. Its protein product is CASSMGQSIYKQYF.

By sample share, this clonotype is medium-sized. The chain combines TRBV4-1 with TRBJ1-3, with D perhaps matching TRBD1 (6 bases). CDR3 length: 15 amino acids. The germline V gene has CDR1 MGHRA and CDR2 YSYEKL. With 4 bases removed from V and 8 bases from J, the gap between germline ends came to 18 bases. Here the CDR3 reads CASSPEDSGRDTIYF. The CDR3 nucleotides are TGCGCCAGCAGCCCTGAGGACAGCGGGCGGGACACCATATATTTT.

This clonotype appeared a few times. The chain employs TRBV9 and TRBJ1-4; D perhaps matches TRBD1 (5 bases). The CDR3 contains 14 residues. V was trimmed by 7 bases and J by 5 bases, leaving 15 bases between them. CDR1 and CDR2 (germline): SGDLS, YYNGEE. The CDR3 sequence is CASDEAGQNEKLFF. CDR3 nucleotides: TGTGCCAGCGACGAAGCAGGGCAGAATGAAAAACTGTTTTTT.

The chain has TRBV23-1 and TRBJ2-5; 9 bases match TRBD2. TRBV23-1 is placed among ORFs of uncertain function. This CDR3 region has 16 residues. With V trimmed by 4 bases and J by 1 base, 7 bases remained unmatched. The CDR3 protein is CASSLELAGIQETQYF. The CDR3 DNA sequence: TGCGCCAGCAGTCTGGAGCTAGCGGGGATCCAAGAGACCCAGTACTTC.

V gene TRBV12-3 or TRBV12-4 combines with J gene TRBJ1-5, with D unresolved. V dropped 7 bases and J dropped 2 bases, with 9 bases sitting between them. The CDR3 runs to 13 residues. CDR3 sequence reads: CASKDGGNQPQHF. The CDR3 DNA sequence: TGTGCCAGCAAGGATGGGGGCAATCAGCCCCAGCATTTT.

This clonotype was detected only a few times. The chain has TRBV11-1 and TRBJ2-1, with 7 bases lining up with TRBD1. The CDR3 spans 17 residues. V dropped 7 bases and J dropped 4; count of bases not matched to a gene: 16. CDR1 and CDR2 (germline): SGHAT, FQDESV (reference sequence). DNA for the CDR3: TGTGCCAGCACCCTAGGGGGTGGGGACAGCTTATACAATGAGCAGTTCTTC. It is translated as CASTLGGGDSLYNEQFF.

This clonotype was seen ten or more times. This chain connects TRBV9 to TRBJ1-3; D is unresolved. The V gene's germline CDR1 is SGDLS and CDR2 YYNGEE. The CDR3 contains 14 residues. V was pared by 6 bases and J by 4 bases, with 14 bases between. CDR3 loop: CASTTEALGNTIYF. CDR3 nucleotide sequence: TGTGCCAGCACCACGGAGGCCCTCGGAAACACCATATATTTT.

This clonotype was detected ten times or more. V is TRBV13 and J is TRBJ2-7; tentatively, D is TRBD2 (5 bases). The CDR3 is made up of 14 amino acids. Trimming pared 0 bases from V and 5 bases from J, leaving 11 bases between. CDR1 PRHDT and CDR2 FYEKMQ come from the germline V gene (reference sequence). The CDR3 here is CASSLGLGEDEQYF. DNA for the CDR3: TGTGCCAGCAGCTTAGGCCTCGGGGAAGACGAGCAGTACTTC.

This clonotype is medium-sized in the sample. The rearrangement uses TRBV7-9 and TRBJ2-4; 12 bases match TRBD1. The CDR3 sequence is 17 residues long. Per the germline V gene, CDR1 is SEHNR and CDR2 is FQNEAQ (reference sequence). J gave up 7 bases and V 5 bases, and 12 bases lay outside the gene matches. CDR3 DNA sequence: TGTGCCAGCAGCCCTTCCGGGACAGGGGGCATAATGAACATTCAGTACTTC. The encoded protein is CASSPSGTGGIMNIQYF.